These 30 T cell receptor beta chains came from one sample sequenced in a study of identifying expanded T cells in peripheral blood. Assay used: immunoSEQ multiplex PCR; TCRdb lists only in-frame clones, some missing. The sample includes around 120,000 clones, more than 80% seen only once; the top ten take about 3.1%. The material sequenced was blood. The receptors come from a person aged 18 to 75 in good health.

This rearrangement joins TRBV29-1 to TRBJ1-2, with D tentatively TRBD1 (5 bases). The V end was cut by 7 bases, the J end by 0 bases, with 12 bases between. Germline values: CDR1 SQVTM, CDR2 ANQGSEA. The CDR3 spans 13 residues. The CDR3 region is CSASGESNYGYTF. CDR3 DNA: TGCAGCGCTTCGGGGGAGTCTAACTATGGCTACACCTTC.

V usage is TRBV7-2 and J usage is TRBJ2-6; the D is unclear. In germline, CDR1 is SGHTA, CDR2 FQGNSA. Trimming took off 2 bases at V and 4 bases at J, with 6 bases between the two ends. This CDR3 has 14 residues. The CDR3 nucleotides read TGTGCCAGCAGCTTATTGGCAGGGGCCAACGTCCTGACTTTC. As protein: CASSLLAGANVLTF.

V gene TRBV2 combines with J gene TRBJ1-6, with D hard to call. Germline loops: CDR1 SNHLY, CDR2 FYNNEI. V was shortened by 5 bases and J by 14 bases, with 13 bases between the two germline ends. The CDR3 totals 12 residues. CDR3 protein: CASSFTGPALHF. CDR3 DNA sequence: TGTGCCAGCAGTTTTACCGGGCCGGCCCTCCACTTT.

CDR3 region: CSVVLTGAGDQPQHF. CDR3 sequence (DNA): TGCAGCGTTGTTCTGACAGGGGCTGGGGATCAGCCCCAGCATTTT. The chain links TRBV29-1 to TRBJ1-5; TRBD1 matches 8 bases. V lost 4 bases to trimming and J lost 5 bases; unmatched junction nucleotides: 10. Germline V gene data show CDR1 as SQVTM and CDR2 as ANQGSEA. This CDR3 contains 15 residues.

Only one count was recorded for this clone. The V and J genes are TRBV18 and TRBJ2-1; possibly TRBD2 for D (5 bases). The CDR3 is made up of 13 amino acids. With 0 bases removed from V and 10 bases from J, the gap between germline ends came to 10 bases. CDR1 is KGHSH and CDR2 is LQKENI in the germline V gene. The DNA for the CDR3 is TGTGCCAGCTCACCACCGTCGGGGATGGAGCAGTTCTTC. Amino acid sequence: CASSPPSGMEQFF.

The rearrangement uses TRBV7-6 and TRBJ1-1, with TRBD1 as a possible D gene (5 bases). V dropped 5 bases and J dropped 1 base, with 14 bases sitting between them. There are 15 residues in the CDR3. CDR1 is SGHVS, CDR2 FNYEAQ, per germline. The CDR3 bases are TGTGCCAGCAGCGACTGGGACCCCCGGAACACTGAAGCTTTCTTT. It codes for CASSDWDPRNTEAFF.

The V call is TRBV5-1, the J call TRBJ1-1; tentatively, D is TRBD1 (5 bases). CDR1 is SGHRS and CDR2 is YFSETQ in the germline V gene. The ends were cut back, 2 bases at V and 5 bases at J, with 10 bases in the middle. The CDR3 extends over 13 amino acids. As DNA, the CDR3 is TGCGCCAGCAGCTTCGCAGGGAAAACTGAAGCTTTCTTT. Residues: CASSFAGKTEAFF.

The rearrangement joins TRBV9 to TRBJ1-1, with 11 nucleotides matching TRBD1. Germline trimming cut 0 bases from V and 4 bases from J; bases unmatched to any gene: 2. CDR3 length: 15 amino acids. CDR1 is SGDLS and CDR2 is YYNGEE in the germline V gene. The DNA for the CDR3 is TGTGCCAGCAGCGTAGCGGGGACAGGGGGCACTGAAGCTTTCTTT. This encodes CASSVAGTGGTEAFF.

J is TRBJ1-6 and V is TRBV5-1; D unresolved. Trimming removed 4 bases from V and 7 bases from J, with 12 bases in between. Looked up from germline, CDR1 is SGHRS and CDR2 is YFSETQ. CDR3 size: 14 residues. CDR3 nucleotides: TGCGCCAGCAGCCCGGTGCCGAGCAATTCACCCCTCCACTTT. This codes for CASSPVPSNSPLHF.

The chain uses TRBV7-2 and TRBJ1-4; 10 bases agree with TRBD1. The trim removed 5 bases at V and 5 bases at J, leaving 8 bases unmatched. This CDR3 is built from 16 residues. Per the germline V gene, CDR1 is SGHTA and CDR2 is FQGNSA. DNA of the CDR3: TGTGCCAGCAGCACAGGGGTGGACAGGGGGAATGAAAAACTGTTTTTT. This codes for CASSTGVDRGNEKLFF.

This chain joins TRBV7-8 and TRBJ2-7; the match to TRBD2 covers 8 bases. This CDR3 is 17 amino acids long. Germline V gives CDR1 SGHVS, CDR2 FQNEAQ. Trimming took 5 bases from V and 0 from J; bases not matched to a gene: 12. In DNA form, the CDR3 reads TGTGCCAGCAGCCCACCTGGGGGACTAGTTTTCTCCTACGAGCAGTACTTC. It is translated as CASSPPGGLVFSYEQYF.

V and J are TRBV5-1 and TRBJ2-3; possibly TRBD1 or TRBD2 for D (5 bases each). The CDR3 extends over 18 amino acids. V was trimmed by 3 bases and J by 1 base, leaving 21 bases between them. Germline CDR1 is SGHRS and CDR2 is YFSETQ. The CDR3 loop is CASSSNPGPPRGTDTQYF. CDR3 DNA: TGCGCCAGCAGCTCGAATCCGGGACCCCCGAGGGGCACAGATACGCAGTATTTT.

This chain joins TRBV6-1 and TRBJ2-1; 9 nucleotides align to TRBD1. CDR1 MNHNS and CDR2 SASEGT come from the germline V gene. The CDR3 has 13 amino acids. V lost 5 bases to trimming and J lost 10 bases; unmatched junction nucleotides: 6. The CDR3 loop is CASSSVDRGEQFF. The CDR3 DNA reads TGTGCCAGCAGTTCTGTGGACAGGGGCGAGCAGTTCTTC.

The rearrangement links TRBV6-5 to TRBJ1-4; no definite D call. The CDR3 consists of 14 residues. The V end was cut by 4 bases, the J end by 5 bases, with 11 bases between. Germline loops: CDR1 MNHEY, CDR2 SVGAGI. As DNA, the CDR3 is TGTGCCAGCAGTTTTCCGGACGGGAATGAAAAACTGTTTTTT. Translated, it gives CASSFPDGNEKLFF.

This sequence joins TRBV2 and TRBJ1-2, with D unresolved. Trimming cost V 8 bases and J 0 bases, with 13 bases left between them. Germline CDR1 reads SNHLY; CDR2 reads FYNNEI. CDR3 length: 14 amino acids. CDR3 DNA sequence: TGTGCCAGCGCCCGGTCAGCCTCTAACTATGGCTACACCTTC. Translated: CASARSASNYGYTF.

CDR3 sequence: CASRRLGAEGEQFF. The CDR3 nucleotides are TGTGCCAGCAGGAGGCTGGGCGCAGAGGGAGAGCAGTTCTTC. The chain recombines TRBV6-1 with TRBJ2-1, with a tentative D call TRBD2 (5 bases). The length of the CDR3 is 14 residues. Between the trimmed V and J ends, which lost 6 bases and 10 bases, there was a span of 19 bases. Looked up from germline, CDR1 is MNHNS and CDR2 is SASEGT.

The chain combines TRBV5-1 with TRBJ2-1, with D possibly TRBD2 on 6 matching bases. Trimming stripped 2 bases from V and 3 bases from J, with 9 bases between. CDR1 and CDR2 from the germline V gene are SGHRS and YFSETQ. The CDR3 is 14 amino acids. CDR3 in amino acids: CASSFGTDYNEQFF. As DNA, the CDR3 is TGCGCCAGCAGCTTTGGGACTGACTACAATGAGCAGTTCTTC. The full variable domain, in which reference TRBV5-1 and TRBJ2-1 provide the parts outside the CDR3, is KAGVTQTPRYLIKTRGQQVTLSCSPISGHRSVSWYQQTPGQGLQFLFEYFSETQRNKGNFPGRFSGRQFSNSRSEMNVSTLELGDSALYLCASSFGTDYNEQFFGPGTRLTVL.

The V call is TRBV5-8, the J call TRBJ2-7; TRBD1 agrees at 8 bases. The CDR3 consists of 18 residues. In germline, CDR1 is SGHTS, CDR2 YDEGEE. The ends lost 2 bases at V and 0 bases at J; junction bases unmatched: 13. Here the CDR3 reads CASSFEGQGLPSSYEQYF. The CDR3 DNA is TGTGCCAGCAGCTTTGAAGGACAGGGCCTTCCGAGCTCCTACGAGCAGTACTTC.

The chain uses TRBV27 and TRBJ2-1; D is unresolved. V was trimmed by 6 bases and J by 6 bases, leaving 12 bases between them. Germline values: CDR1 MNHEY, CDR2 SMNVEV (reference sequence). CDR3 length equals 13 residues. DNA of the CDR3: TGTGCCAGCAGGCTAGATCCCTTCAATGAGCAGTTCTTC. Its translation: CASRLDPFNEQFF.

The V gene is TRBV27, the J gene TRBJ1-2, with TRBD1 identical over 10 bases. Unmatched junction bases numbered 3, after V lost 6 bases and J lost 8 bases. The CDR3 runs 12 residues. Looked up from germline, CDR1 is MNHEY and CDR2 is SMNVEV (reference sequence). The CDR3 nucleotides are TGTGCCAGCAGGACAGGGGGCATAGGCTACACCTTC. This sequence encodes CASRTGGIGYTF.

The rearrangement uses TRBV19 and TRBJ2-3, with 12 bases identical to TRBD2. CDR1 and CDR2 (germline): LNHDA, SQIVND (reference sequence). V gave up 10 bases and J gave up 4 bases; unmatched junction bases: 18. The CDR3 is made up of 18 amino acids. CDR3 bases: TGTGCCACCTCATCAAGGACTAGCGGGGTAATCGGCGCAGATACGCAGTATTTT. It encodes CATSSRTSGVIGADTQYF.

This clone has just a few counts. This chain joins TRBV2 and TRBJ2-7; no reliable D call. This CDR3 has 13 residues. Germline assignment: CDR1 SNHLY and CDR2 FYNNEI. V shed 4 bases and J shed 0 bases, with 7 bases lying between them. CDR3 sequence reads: CASSVESSYEQYF. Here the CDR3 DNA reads TGTGCCAGCAGTGTCGAAAGCTCCTACGAGCAGTACTTC.

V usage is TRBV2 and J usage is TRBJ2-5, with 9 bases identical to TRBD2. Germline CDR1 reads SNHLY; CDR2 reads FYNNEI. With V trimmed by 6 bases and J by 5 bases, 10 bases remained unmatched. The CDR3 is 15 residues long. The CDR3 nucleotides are TGTGCCAGCAGCGCCACTAGCGGGTTGAAGGAGACCCAGTACTTC. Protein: CASSATSGLKETQYF.

CDR3 amino acids: CASSSPPLDFIGPQHF. The DNA of the CDR3 is TGTGCCAGCAGCTCTCCACCGCTCGATTTTATAGGGCCCCAGCATTTT. The chain couples TRBV5-4 to TRBJ1-5; no definite D call. The CDR3 covers 16 residues. Germline V gene data show CDR1 as SGHNT and CDR2 as YYREEE (reference sequence). Trimming left V 3 bases short and J 9 bases short, with 22 bases between.

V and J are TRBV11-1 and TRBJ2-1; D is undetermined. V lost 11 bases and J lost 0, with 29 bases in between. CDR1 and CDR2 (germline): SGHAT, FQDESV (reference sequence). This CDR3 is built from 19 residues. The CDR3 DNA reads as TGTGCCTGCGTGCCAGCAGCTTATGGAACCCAGAGCTCCTACAATGAGCAGTTCTTC. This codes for CACVPAAYGTQSSYNEQFF.

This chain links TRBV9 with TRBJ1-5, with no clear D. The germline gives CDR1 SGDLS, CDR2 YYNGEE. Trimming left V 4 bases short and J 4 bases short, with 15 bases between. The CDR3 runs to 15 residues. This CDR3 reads CASSPSGWGNQPQHF. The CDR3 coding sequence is TGTGCCAGCAGCCCGAGTGGGTGGGGAAATCAGCCCCAGCATTTT.

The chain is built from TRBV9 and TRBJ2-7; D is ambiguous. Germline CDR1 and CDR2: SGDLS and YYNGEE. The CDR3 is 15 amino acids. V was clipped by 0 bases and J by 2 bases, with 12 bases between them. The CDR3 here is CASSVAPSRPYEQYF. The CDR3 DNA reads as TGTGCCAGCAGCGTAGCTCCTAGTCGCCCCTACGAGCAGTACTTC.

The CDR3 loop reads CASSYPDSMSTDTQYF. The CDR3 DNA reads TGTGCCAGCAGTTACCCGGACAGTATGAGCACAGATACGCAGTATTTT. The J gene is TRBJ2-3, the V gene TRBV6-6; D possibly corresponds to TRBD1 (6 bases). Deletions cut 2 bases from V and 0 bases from J, with 12 bases between. Germline CDR1 reads MNHNY; CDR2 reads SVGAGI (reference sequence). The CDR3 covers 16 residues.

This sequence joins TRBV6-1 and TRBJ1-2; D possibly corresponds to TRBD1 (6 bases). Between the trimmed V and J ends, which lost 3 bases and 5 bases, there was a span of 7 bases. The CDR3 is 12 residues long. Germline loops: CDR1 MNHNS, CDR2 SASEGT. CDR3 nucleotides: TGTGCCAGCAGTGATACAGGGTATGGCTACACCTTC. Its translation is CASSDTGYGYTF.

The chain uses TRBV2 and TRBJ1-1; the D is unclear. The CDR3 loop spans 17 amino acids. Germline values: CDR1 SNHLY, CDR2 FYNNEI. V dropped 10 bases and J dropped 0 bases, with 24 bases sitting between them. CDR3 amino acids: CATAGTLISTVNTEAFF. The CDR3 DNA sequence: TGTGCCACGGCCGGTACCTTGATATCGACGGTGAACACTGAAGCTTTCTTT.